This TCR beta chain was captured by sequencing in a study of blood T cell repertoires in COVID-19 (dated by TCRdb to the early 2020s). About the investigation overall: The collaborator samples originated in the United States, Italy and Spain and spanned the acute and convalescent phases of COVID-19. The prospective study material was composed of cDNA or gDNA derived from T cells, B-cell-depleted T cells, or PBMCs. The dataset comprised deeply sampled blood TCRbeta repertoires from subjects exposed to, actively infected with, or recovered from COVID-19. The repertoires were made available in a free public database intended to serve as a resource for research on the immune response to SARS-CoV-2. Samples came from the ongoing ImmuneRACE study (first 160 participants) plus 1,254 subjects from 6 global collaborators. A de-identified subject ID, COVID-19 status, age in years and sex were almost always included in the sample metadata. Where available, HLA class I and class II types were obtained from metadata supplied by the sample provider rather than from assay-based typing. What the research found in general, with its limitations: Clinical and demographic metadata were provided uncurated, with the amount varying by source and participant.

The immunoSEQ Assay, a bias-controlled multiplex PCR, was used to amplify TCRbeta CDR3 regions from genomic DNA. Per the original workflow: The number of nucleated cells in each sample was estimated by amplification of reference gene primers within the assay. To quantify the absolute abundance of each unique TCRbeta CDR3 rearrangement, sequence reads were collapsed and filtered. For each sample, productive Simpson clonality was calculated as the square root of Simpson's diversity index over productive rearrangements. Not all clones reach the TCRdb copy of this immuneACCESS table, which keeps in-frame sequences only. Checked studies attribute under half of the gap to unresolved V genes and leave the rest unexplained. Clone size and V and J calls were adopted from that table, with D and trimming inferred from the DNA. A total of 100,000 to 150,000 clones appear in this sample, about 89% of them only once. The top ten clonotypes cover roughly 4% of the sample.

One collaborating source in Seattle enrolled patients during active infection and followed them longitudinally through the course of disease. The collaborating institutions used their own protocols to collect whole blood in K2EDTA tubes. For TCRbeta analysis, collaborator samples were shipped as frozen whole blood, as isolated PBMCs, or as DNA extracted from either sample type. CDR1 LGHNA and CDR2 YSLEER were looked up in the germline V gene. The trim is 4 bases for V and 6 bases for J, with a gap of 22 bases between the germline ends. The CDR3 runs 17 amino acids, cysteine and phenylalanine included. Of all the DNA, just the CDR3 is kept, 51 bases in frame from base 1. A note on this clone: Its antigen is still unknown. No base-level quality is on record; no much larger clone is a single base apart.

This receptor chain uses TRBV4-3 and TRBJ1-5; perhaps TRBD1 is the D gene, with 5 bases matching. The sequenced material came from peripheral blood. The TCR originated in a man in his fifties or sixties with COVID-19, enrolled during active disease. The CDR3 protein is CASSPSAGLDSSQPQHF. The DNA sequence follows: TGCGCCAGCAGCCCTTCAGCAGGGTTGGATTCGAGTCAGCCCCAGCATTTT.